This T cell receptor beta chain was recovered during a study of regulatory T cells in long-lasting Graves disease (dated by TCRdb to about 2021). Background on the whole study: Persistent Graves' disease meant more than 5 years of antithyroid drug treatment with TSH receptor autoantibodies that stayed positive. Persistent Graves' disease patients in the clinical cohort had taken antithyroid drugs for around 10 years on average. The study was conducted in China and was registered as a clinical trial. Persistent Graves' disease patients were compared with newly diagnosed Graves' disease patients by peripheral blood TCR sequencing and RNA sequencing. TCR sequencing covered around 13 persistent and 20 or so newly diagnosed Graves' disease patients, some 33 samples in total. The research as a whole found: Compared with newly diagnosed patients, patients with persistent Graves' disease had lower TCR Shannon entropy and fewer highly expanded clones, which suggests clonal expansion. Sequencing and analysis were restricted to the TCR beta chain. The small sample size was acknowledged by the authors as a limitation that may reduce accuracy. Preferential use of TRBV28, TRBJ1-2 and TRBJ2-5 was observed in persistent disease, whereas TRBV20-1 and TRBJ2-1 were favored in newly diagnosed disease. Peripheral blood alone was examined, since thyroid tissue, which constituted the primary lesion, could not be accessed. Persistent patients shared more public clonotypes among themselves (under 3,000) than newly diagnosed patients did (about 970).

Library preparation used multiplex PCR. TCRdb names Illumina HiSeq 4000 as the instrument used. TCR beta libraries were built with iRepertoire HTBI primers and Arm-PCR amplification of CDR3 regions. Before sequencing, the PCR products went through gel purification. Turning to the authors' computational methods: Gene usage analysis of CDR3 amino acid clonotypes used the roughly 60 TRBV and some 13 TRBJ segments found across samples. Filtered high-quality paired reads were merged into contigs using COPE and FqMerger. BLAST was used to align contigs to IMGT TRBV, TRBD and TRBJ reference genes, and CDR3 was defined according to IMGT. Any clonotype with a frequency above 0.1% was counted as a highly expanded clone. Repertoire diversity was measured by Shannon entropy, and V-J evenness by the Gini coefficient. A clonotype was considered public if more than one individual shared it. TCRdb trimmed public reads at Q25 via fastp, called clones via MiXCR and kept in-frame beta chains. Entries are consolidated by CDR3 protein sequence, retaining the most common genes and DNA. TCRdb's processing, not the authors' own work, is the source of the V and J calls. This sample gives some 370,000 distinct CDR3 sequences in total; roughly 24% of them show up just once. The ten largest make up 25% to 30% of the sample.

This sample's time point label indicates: persistent/refractory GD, antithyroid drugs over 5 years with positive TRAb. For both TCR sequencing and RNA sequencing, RNA was extracted from PBMCs using TRIzol. The diagnosis of Graves' disease followed American Thyroid Association guidelines. Patients were recruited from an endocrinology department in Xi'an, China. Each patient gave approximately 9.7 milliliters of peripheral blood, collected in an EDTA anticoagulant tube. Ficoll Paque Plus density gradient separation was used to isolate PBMCs, and no additional T cell sorting was done. RNA quality was checked with an Agilent 2100 Bioanalyzer and agarose gel, and concentration with a NanoDrop 2000. V lost 2 bases and J lost 9 bases, and the count of bases not matched to a germline gene is 7. The CDR3 has 14 amino acids, counting the end cysteine and phenylalanine. Only CDR3 DNA remains: 42 bases, in frame from the first base. The germline V gene gives CDR1 as SGHVS and CDR2 as FQNEAQ.

Comment on this clonotype: No antigen is known for it. Base quality data are lacking; no much larger clone is found one base away.

This clonotype originated in a woman aged 40 to 55 with Graves disease. Donor details come from another sample of the same person, matched by shared clones. Sequencing was performed on peripheral blood mononuclear cells (PBMCs), taken when the disease was refractory, from a patient treated with antithyroid drugs. Rearrangement joined TRBV7-8 to TRBJ2-1, with 7 bases aligning to TRBD2. CDR3 loop: CASSLRVSGVEQFF. The nucleotide sequence is TGTGCCAGCAGCTTAAGAGTCAGCGGGGTTGAGCAGTTCTTC.